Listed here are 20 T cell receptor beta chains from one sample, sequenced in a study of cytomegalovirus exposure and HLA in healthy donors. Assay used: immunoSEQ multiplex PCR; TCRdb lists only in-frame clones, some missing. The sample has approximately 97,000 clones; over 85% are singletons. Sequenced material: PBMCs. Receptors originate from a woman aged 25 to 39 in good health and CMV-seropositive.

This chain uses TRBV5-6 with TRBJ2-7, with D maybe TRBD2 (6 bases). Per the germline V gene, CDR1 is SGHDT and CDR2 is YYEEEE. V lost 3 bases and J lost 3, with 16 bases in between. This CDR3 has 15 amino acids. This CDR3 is CASSYGLLALYEQYF. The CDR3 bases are TGTGCCAGCAGCTATGGATTGCTAGCGCTCTACGAGCAGTACTTC.

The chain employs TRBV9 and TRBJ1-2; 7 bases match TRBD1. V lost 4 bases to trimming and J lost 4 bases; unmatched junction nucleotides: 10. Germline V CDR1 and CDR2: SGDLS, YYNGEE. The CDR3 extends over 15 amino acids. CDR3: CASSLTGRQGYGYTF. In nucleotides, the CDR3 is TGTGCCAGCAGCCTTACTGGGAGACAGGGCTATGGCTACACCTTC.

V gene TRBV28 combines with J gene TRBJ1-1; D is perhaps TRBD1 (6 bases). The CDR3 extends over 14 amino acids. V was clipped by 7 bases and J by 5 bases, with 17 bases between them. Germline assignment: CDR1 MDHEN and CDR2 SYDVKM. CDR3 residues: CASTWGGAVTEAFF. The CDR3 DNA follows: TGTGCCAGCACTTGGGGGGGGGCGGTTACTGAAGCTTTCTTT.

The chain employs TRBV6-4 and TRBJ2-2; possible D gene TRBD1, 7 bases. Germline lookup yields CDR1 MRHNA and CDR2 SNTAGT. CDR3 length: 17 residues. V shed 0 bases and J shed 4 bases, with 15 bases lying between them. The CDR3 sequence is CASSDSLRQGGTGELFF. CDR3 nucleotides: TGTGCCAGCAGTGACTCTTTACGGCAGGGGGGCACCGGGGAGCTGTTTTTT.

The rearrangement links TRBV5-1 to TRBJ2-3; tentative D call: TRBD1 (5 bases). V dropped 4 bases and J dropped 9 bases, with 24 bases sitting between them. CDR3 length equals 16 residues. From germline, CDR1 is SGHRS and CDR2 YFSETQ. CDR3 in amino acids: CASSPESVVVGQTQYF. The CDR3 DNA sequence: TGCGCCAGCAGCCCCGAGTCAGTGGTGGTAGGACAAACGCAGTATTTT.

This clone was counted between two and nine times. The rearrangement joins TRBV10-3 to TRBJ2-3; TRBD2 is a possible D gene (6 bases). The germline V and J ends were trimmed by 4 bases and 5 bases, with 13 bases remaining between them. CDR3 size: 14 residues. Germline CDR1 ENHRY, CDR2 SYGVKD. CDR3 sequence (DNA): TGTGCCATCAGTGCCCGACTAGTCAAAGATACGCAGTATTTT. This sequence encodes CAISARLVKDTQYF.

The CDR3 is CASSSRGHRRGRAGETQYF. CDR3 DNA sequence: TGTGCCAGCAGTTCCAGGGGGCACCGTCGCGGGAGGGCCGGGGAGACCCAGTACTTC. The chain recombines TRBV27 with TRBJ2-5, with D perhaps TRBD2 (9 bases). The CDR3 length is 19 residues. Trimming removed 4 bases from V and 5 bases from J, with 29 bases in between. CDR1 is MNHEY and CDR2 is SMNVEV in the germline V gene (reference sequence).

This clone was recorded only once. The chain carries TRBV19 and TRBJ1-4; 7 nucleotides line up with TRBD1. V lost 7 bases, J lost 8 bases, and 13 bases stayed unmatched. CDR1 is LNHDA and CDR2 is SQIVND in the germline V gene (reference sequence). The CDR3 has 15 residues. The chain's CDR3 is CASNSPRTGGEKLFF. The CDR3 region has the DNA TGTGCCAGTAACTCACCGAGGACAGGAGGCGAAAAACTGTTTTTT.

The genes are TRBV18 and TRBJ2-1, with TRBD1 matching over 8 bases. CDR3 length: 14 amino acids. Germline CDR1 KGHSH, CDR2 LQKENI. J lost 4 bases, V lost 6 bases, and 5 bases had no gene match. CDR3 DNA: TGTGCCAGCTCTAAGGGACAGGAATACAATGAGCAGTTCTTC. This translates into CASSKGQEYNEQFF.

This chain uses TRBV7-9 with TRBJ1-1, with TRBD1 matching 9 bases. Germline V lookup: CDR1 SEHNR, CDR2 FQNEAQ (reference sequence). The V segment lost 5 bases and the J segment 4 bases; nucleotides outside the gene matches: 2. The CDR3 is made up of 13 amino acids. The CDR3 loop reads CASSTTGGTEAFF. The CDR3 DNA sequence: TGTGCCAGCAGCACGACAGGGGGCACTGAAGCTTTCTTT. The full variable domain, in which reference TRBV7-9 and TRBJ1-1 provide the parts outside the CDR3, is DTGVSQNPRHKITKRGQNVTFRCDPISEHNRLYWYRQTLGQGPEFLTYFQNEAQLEKSRLLSDRFSAERPKGSFSTLEIQRTEQGDSAMYLCASSTTGGTEAFFGQGTRLTVV.

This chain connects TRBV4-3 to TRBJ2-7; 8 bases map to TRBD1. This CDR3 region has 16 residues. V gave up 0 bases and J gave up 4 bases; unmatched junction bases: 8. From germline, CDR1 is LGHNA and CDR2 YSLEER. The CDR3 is CASSQDFSGGRYEQYF. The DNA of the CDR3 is TGCGCCAGCAGCCAAGACTTTTCAGGGGGCAGGTACGAGCAGTACTTC.

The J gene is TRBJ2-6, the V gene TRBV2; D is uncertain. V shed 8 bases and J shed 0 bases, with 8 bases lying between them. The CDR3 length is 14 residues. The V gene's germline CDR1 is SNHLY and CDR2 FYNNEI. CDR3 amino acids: CASRSGSGANVLTF. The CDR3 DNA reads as TGTGCCAGCCGGTCGGGCTCTGGGGCCAACGTCCTGACTTTC.

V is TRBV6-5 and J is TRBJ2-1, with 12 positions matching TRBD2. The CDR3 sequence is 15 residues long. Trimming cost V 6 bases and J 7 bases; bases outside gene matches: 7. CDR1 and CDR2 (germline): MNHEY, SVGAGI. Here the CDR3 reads CASRQTSGSPNEQFF. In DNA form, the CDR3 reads TGTGCCAGCAGGCAGACTAGCGGGAGTCCTAATGAGCAGTTCTTC.

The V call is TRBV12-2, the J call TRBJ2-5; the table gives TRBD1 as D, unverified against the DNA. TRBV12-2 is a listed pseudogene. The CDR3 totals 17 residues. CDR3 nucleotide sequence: TGTGCAAGTCTCCTAAAAGCCGGACACCGCCTACCAGAGACCCAGTACTTC. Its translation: CASLLKAGHRLPETQYF.

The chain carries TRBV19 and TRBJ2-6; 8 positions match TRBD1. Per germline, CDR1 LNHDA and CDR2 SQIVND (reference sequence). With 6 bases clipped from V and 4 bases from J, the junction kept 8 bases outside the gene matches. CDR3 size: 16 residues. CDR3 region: CASSVQGASGANVLTF. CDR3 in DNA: TGTGCCAGTAGCGTTCAGGGGGCGTCAGGGGCCAACGTCCTGACTTTC.

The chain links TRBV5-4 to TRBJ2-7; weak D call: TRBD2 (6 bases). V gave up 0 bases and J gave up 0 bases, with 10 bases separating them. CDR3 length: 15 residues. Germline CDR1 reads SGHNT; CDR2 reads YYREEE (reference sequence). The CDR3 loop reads CASSLGWRDSYEQYF. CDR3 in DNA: TGTGCCAGCAGCTTGGGGTGGCGGGACTCCTACGAGCAGTACTTC.

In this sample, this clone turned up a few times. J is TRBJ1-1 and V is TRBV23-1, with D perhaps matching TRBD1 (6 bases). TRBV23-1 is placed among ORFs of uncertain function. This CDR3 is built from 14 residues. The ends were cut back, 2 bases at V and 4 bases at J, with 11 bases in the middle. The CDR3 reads CASSQTGRRTEAFF. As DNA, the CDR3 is TGCGCCAGCAGTCAAACAGGGCGGCGCACTGAAGCTTTCTTT.

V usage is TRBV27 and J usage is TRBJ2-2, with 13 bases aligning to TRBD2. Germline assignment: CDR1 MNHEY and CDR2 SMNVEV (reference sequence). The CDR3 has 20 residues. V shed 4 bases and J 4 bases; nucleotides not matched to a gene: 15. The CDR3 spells CASSSISGLAGIRFTGELFF. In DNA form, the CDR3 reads TGTGCCAGCAGTTCGATATCGGGACTAGCGGGAATTAGGTTCACCGGGGAGCTGTTTTTT.

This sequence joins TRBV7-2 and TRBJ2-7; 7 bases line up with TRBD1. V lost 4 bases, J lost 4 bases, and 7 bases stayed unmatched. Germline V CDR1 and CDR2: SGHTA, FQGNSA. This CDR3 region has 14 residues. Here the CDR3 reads CASSSRQGGYEQYF. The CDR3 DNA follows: TGTGCCAGCAGCTCCCGACAGGGCGGATACGAGCAGTACTTC.

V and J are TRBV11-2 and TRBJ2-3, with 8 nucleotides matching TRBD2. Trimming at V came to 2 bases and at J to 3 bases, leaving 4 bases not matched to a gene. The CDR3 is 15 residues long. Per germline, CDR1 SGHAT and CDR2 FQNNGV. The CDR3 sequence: CASSLSSGRTDTQYF. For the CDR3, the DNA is TGTGCCAGCAGCTTATCAAGCGGGAGAACAGATACGCAGTATTTT.